This TCR beta chain was recovered during a study of T cell clonality in common variable immunodeficiency. General study points: Common variable immunodeficiency TCR beta sequences reportedly had fewer deletions and N-nucleotide insertions. CVID subjects showed higher TCRbeta clonality than healthy controls.

Only in-frame clones appear in the TCRdb table, and some are missing; sequencing was by immunoSEQ multiplex PCR. The sample yields 30,000 to 40,000 clones, without any singletons. Of CVID subjects, under 16 were female and around 27 male, mean age 40. The CDR3 contains 15 residues. V shed 6 bases, J shed 1 base, and the junction held 6 bases outside the gene matches. Germline values: CDR1 SGHTA, CDR2 FQGTGA. A remark on this clone: The antigen is not known. From the germline J gene comes the end of the CDR3, since the read stops 3 residues before it.

What was sequenced was peripheral blood mononuclear cells. This sequence was found in a human donor with common variable immunodeficiency. This chain joins TRBV7-3 and TRBJ2-5; 9 nucleotides agree with TRBD2. CDR3 region: CASSPLAGLQETQYF. Incomplete CDR3 DNA: TGTGCCAGCAGTCCACTAGCGGGTCTCCAAGAGACC. Supplemented by reference TRBV7-3 and TRBJ2-5, the full variable domain reads GAGVSQTPSNKVTEKGKYVELRCDPISGHTALYWYRQSLGQGPEFLIYFQGTGAADDSGLPNDRFFAVRPEGSVSTLKIQRTERGDSAVYLCASSPLAGLQETQYFGPGTRLLVL.